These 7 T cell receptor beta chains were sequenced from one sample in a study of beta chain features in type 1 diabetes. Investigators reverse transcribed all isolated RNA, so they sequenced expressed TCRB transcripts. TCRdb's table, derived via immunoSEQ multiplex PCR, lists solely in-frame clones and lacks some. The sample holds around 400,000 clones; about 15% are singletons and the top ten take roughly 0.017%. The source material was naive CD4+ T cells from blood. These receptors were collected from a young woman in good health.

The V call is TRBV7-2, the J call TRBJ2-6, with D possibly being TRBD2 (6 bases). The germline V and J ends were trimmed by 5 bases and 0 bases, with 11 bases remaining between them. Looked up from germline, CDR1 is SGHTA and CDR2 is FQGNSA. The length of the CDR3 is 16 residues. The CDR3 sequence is CASSLGLLSGANVLTF. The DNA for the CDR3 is TGTGCCAGCAGCCTGGGACTTCTCTCTGGGGCCAACGTCCTGACTTTC.

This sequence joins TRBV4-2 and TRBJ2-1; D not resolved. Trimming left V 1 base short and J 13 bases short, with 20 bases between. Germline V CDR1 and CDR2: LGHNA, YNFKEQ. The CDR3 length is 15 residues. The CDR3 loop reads CASSQGTTTMLYQFF. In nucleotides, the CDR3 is TGTGCCAGCAGCCAAGGTACAACCACGATGTTGTATCAGTTCTTC.

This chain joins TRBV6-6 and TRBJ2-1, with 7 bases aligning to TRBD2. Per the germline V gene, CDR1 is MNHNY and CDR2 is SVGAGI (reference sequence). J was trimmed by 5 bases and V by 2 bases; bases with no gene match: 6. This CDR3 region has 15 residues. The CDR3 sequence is CASSYPGGGHNEQFF. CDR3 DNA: TGTGCCAGCAGTTACCCTGGGGGGGGACACAATGAGCAGTTCTTC.

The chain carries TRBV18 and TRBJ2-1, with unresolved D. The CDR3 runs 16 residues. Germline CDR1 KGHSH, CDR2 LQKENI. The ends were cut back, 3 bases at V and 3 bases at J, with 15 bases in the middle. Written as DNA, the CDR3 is TGTGCCAGCTCACCTGAGCTGGGCTCCAGCTACAATGAGCAGTTCTTC. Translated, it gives CASSPELGSSYNEQFF.

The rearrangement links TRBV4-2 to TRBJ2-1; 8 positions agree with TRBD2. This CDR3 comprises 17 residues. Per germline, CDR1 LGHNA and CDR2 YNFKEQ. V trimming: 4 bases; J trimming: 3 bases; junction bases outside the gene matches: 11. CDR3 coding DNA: TGTGCCAGCAGCCCTACTAGCGGAAGACACAACTACAATGAGCAGTTCTTC. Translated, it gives CASSPTSGRHNYNEQFF.

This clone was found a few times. The CDR3 nucleotides are TGTGCCACCAGCCCTAATCGGAGAAGCCCCAACGAGCAGTACTTC. The encoded protein is CATSPNRRSPNEQYF. The rearrangement uses TRBV15 and TRBJ2-7; the D is unclear. V lost 5 bases and J 5 bases, leaving 19 bases between the germline ends. The CDR3 runs 15 residues. Germline CDR1 LNHNV, CDR2 YYDKDF (reference sequence). Using reference TRBV15 and TRBJ2-7 for the parts outside the CDR3, the full variable domain is DAMVIQNPRYQVTQFGKPVTLSCSQTLNHNVMYWYQQKSSQAPKLLFHYYDKDFNNEADTPDNFQSRRPNTSFCFLDIRSPGLGDTAMYLCATSPNRRSPNEQYFGPGTRLTVT.

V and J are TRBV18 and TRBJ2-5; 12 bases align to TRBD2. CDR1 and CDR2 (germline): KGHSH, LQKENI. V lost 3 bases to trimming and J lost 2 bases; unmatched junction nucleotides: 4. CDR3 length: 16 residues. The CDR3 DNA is TGTGCCAGCTCACCTAGGACTAGCGGGATGCAAGAGACCCAGTACTTC. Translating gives CASSPRTSGMQETQYF.